Below, one TCR beta chain is given with its context. The CDR3 extends over 13 amino acids. The germline V gene has CDR1 KGHDR and CDR2 SFDVKD. V lost 6 bases and J lost 0, with 6 bases in between. The data derive from a study of blood T cell repertoires in COVID-19. Study-level background: Acute-phase and convalescent COVID-19 samples originated in the United States, Italy and Spain. T cells, B-cell-depleted T cells, or PBMCs supplied cDNA or gDNA.

Authors' analysis steps: Reference gene primers were amplified, and this amplification served to estimate nucleated cell counts. Generated by immunoSEQ multiplex PCR, the TCRdb table keeps only in-frame clones and is missing some. That table is the source of V, J and clone size, and D and trimming were worked out from the DNA. The sample has around 95,000 clones, less than 95% seen once. The receptor comes from a man aged 50 to 60 with acute or convalescent COVID-19. V gene TRBV24-1 combines with J gene TRBJ2-3, with D possibly being TRBD2 (5 bases). Sequences were obtained from peripheral blood. The CDR3 DNA sequence: TGTGCCACCAGTAGAGGGAGCACAGATACGCAGTATTTT. This codes for CATSRGSTDTQYF.